This section outlines one TCR beta chain sequence together with its context. Its matching antigen is unknown. As for time point: week 47, end of study. Vaccinated patients received 300 ug of mutant IDH1 20-mer peptide per dose, with topical imiquimod. Tumors from donors were new WHO grade 3 or 4 IDH1-mutant astrocytomas with ATRX loss. Trimming shortened V by 8 bases and J by 7 bases, and 12 bases separated the two germline ends. The CDR3 spans 12 residues. The germline V gene encodes CDR1 SEHNR and CDR2 FQNEAQ (reference sequence). This specimen belongs to a study of a mutant IDH1 vaccine in newly diagnosed glioma. Study background: Radiotherapy alone preceded vaccination by 4-6 weeks; alternatively, vaccination started with temozolomide cycles. Treated patients showed a male proportion of approximately 62%, a female proportion of about 40%, and a mean age of about 41 years. Study results and limitations: Pseudoprogression apparently tracked independently of changes in top peripheral T cell clonotypes.

Sequenced by immunoSEQ multiplex PCR; TCRdb stores in-frame clones only, minus some. The sample carries 30,000 to 40,000 clones, over 75% recorded once. The rearrangement links TRBV7-9 to TRBJ1-3; tentatively, D is TRBD1 (5 bases). The receptor was isolated from a woman aged 40 to 50 with glioma. The starting material was PBMCs, obtained from a glioma patient whose treatment included an IDH1 peptide vaccine. CDR3 protein: CASGGIGNTIYF. Written as DNA, the CDR3 is TGTGCCAGCGGGGGGATAGGGAACACCATATATTTT.